The sequence of this TCR beta chain was determined in a study of blood T cell repertoires in COVID-19. From germline, CDR1 is LGHNA and CDR2 YNFKEQ. Trimming removed 0 bases from V and 0 bases from J; junction bases left unmatched: 11. This CDR3 has 19 amino acids. TCRdb keeps only in-frame clones here, not all; method: immunoSEQ multiplex PCR. The profile shows about 300,000 clones, approximately 89% of them singletons. The sequence came from a woman aged 25 to 45 who had recovered from COVID-19. The sequenced material came from peripheral blood. The J gene is TRBJ2-3, the V gene TRBV4-2; 8 bases align to TRBD1. In DNA, the CDR3 is TGTGCCAGCAGCCAAGAACTGACAGGGGCCACCACTAGCACAGATACGCAGTATTTT. This gives the protein CASSQELTGATTSTDTQYF.